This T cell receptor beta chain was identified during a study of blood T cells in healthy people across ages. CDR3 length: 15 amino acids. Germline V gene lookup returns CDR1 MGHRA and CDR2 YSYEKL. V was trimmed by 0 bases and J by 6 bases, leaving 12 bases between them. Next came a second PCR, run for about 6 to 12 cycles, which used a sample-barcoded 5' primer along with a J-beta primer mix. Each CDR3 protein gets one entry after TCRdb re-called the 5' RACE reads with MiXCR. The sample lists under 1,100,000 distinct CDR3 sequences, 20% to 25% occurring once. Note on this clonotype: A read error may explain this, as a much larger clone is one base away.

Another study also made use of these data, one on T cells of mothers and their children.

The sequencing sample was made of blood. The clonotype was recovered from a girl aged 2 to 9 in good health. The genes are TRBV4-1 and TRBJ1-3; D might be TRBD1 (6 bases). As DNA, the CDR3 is TGCGCCAGCAGCCAAGATCCCACAGGGACAAACACCATATATTTT. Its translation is CASSQDPTGTNTIYF.